One and the same sample provided the 20 T cell receptor beta chains below, sequenced in a study of T cells in localized non-small cell lung cancer. This table comes from immunoSEQ multiplex PCR, and its TCRdb copy is limited to in-frame clones, with some not included. The repertoire has about 9,200 clones, about nine tenths of them found once; the top ten carry around 2.4%. This specimen was peripheral blood, taken before any cancer treatment. The receptors originated from a female donor older than 55 with stage II squamous cell lung carcinoma.

This chain links TRBV29-1 with TRBJ2-3, with D maybe TRBD2 (5 bases). CDR1 and CDR2 from the germline V gene are SQVTM and ANQGSEA. V was shortened by 6 bases and J by 5 bases, with 12 bases between the two germline ends. The CDR3 covers 12 residues. The CDR3 sequence: CSVGVYGDTQYF. The CDR3 DNA reads TGCAGCGTCGGGGTTTACGGAGATACGCAGTATTTT.

V and J are TRBV7-2 and TRBJ1-2; D unclear. Germline CDR1 reads SGHTA; CDR2 reads FQGNSA. The CDR3 totals 14 residues. Trimming removed 0 bases at V and 5 bases at J, with 10 bases between. CDR3 amino acids: CASSLAFGDYGYTF. The CDR3 coding sequence is TGTGCCAGCAGCTTAGCTTTTGGCGATTATGGCTACACCTTC.

The chain links TRBV11-2 to TRBJ2-3; 13 nucleotides agree with TRBD2. The V gene's germline CDR1 is SGHAT and CDR2 FQNNGV. The CDR3 spans 18 residues. V was pared by 5 bases and J by 1 base, with 9 bases of the junction left unmatched. CDR3 protein: CASSQWGLAGFGTDTQYF. In DNA, the CDR3 is TGTGCCAGCAGCCAATGGGGACTAGCGGGGTTCGGCACAGATACGCAGTATTTT.

This sequence joins TRBV9 and TRBJ2-5; D remains ambiguous. Germline-derived CDR1 and CDR2 are SGDLS and YYNGEE. V lost 0 bases, J lost 4 bases, and 7 bases lay in between. This CDR3 is 13 amino acids long. CDR3 in DNA: TGTGCCAGCAGCGTAGTAGCAGGAGAGACCCAGTACTTC. This translates into CASSVVAGETQYF.

The chain has TRBV6-1 and TRBJ1-1; tentative D call: TRBD1 (5 bases). Deletions cut 2 bases from V and 6 bases from J, with 13 bases between. The CDR3 contains 14 residues. Germline V gene sequence: CDR1 MNHNS, CDR2 SASEGT. CDR3 in DNA: TGTGCCAGCAGTGAAAAGGGCCGGGGCGCTGAAGCTTTCTTT. Translating it yields CASSEKGRGAEAFF.

The chain couples TRBV30 to TRBJ2-3; possibly TRBD1 for D (6 bases). Germline-derived CDR1 and CDR2 are GTSNPN and SVGIG (reference sequence). Trimming removed 8 bases at V and 5 bases at J, with 14 bases between. This CDR3 comprises 12 residues. The CDR3 sequence: CAQSGAVDTQYF. DNA for the CDR3: TGTGCCCAATCAGGGGCGGTAGATACGCAGTATTTT.

The chain couples TRBV7-9 to TRBJ2-7; TRBD2 is a possible D gene (7 bases). V lost 9 bases and J lost 2, with 11 bases in between. Germline-derived CDR1 and CDR2 are SEHNR and FQNEAQ (reference sequence). The CDR3 length is 12 residues. The CDR3 region has the DNA TGTGCCAGTGCGGGGGCGACCTACGAGCAGTACGTC. This gives the protein CASAGATYEQYV.

The CDR3 coding sequence is TGTGCCAGCAGCCCGTTTGGGGCAGCGGCCTACGAGCAGTACTTC. Translated, it gives CASSPFGAAAYEQYF. The chain has TRBV7-9 and TRBJ2-7; D tentatively fits TRBD1 or TRBD2 (5 bases each). Per germline, CDR1 SEHNR and CDR2 FQNEAQ (reference sequence). With 5 bases removed from V and 2 bases from J, the gap between germline ends came to 16 bases. The CDR3 sequence is 15 residues long.

The V and J genes are TRBV7-9 and TRBJ1-3; D perhaps matches TRBD1 (5 bases). The V gene lost 4 bases and the J gene lost 1 base, with 14 bases spanning the gap. Germline V gives CDR1 SEHNR, CDR2 FQNEAQ (reference sequence). This CDR3 is 16 amino acids long. CDR3 sequence: CASSSERGISGNTIYF. The CDR3 bases are TGTGCCAGCAGCTCAGAACGGGGGATATCTGGAAACACCATATATTTT.

CDR3: CAISEPYRGEYGYTF. The CDR3 nucleotides are TGTGCCATCAGTGAGCCATACAGGGGAGAGTATGGCTACACCTTC. This chain uses TRBV10-3 with TRBJ1-2; 7 nucleotides agree with TRBD1. V lost 2 bases and J lost 5; bases outside the gene matches: 8. The length of the CDR3 is 15 residues. The germline V gene has CDR1 ENHRY and CDR2 SYGVKD.

The chain combines TRBV5-1 with TRBJ1-3; D is possibly TRBD1 (5 bases). The CDR3 length is 15 residues. Trimming shortened V by 0 bases and J by 0 bases, and 7 bases separated the two germline ends. The V gene's germline CDR1 is SGHRS and CDR2 YFSETQ. CDR3 DNA: TGCGCCAGCAGCTTGGGACAGCTCTCTGGAAACACCATATATTTT. Residues: CASSLGQLSGNTIYF.

This clone was seen a handful of times. The gene calls are TRBV5-1 and TRBJ2-1; D is uncertain. Trimming cost V 1 base and J 3 bases, with 8 bases left between them. Germline values: CDR1 SGHRS, CDR2 YFSETQ. This CDR3 region has 14 residues. The CDR3 spells CASSLFGNYNEQFF. The CDR3 DNA reads as TGCGCCAGCAGCTTGTTTGGGAACTACAATGAGCAGTTCTTC.

The chain has TRBV19 and TRBJ2-7, with TRBD2 matching 7 bases. Unmatched junction bases numbered 2, after V lost 4 bases and J lost 2 bases. CDR1 is LNHDA, CDR2 SQIVND, per germline (reference sequence). The CDR3 loop spans 13 amino acids. The CDR3 loop reads CASSTSGAYEQYF. The CDR3 nucleotides read TGTGCCAGTAGTACTAGCGGAGCCTACGAGCAGTACTTC.

This chain uses TRBV14 with TRBJ2-2, with D unclear. Trimming stripped 4 bases from V and 3 bases from J, with 9 bases between. CDR1 and CDR2 (germline): SGHDN, FVKESK. The CDR3 totals 14 residues. CDR3 loop: CASSPRAYTGELFF. For the CDR3, the DNA is TGTGCCAGCAGCCCTAGAGCCTACACCGGGGAGCTGTTTTTT.

This clone was seen a handful of times. This sequence joins TRBV20-1 and TRBJ2-1; D unclear. Germline V gene data show CDR1 as DFQATT and CDR2 as SNEGSKA (reference sequence). V was pared by 0 bases and J by 10 bases, with 7 bases between. The CDR3 is 11 residues long. The DNA of the CDR3 is TGCAGTGCTAGAGATCTTAGGGAGCAGTTCTTC. This sequence encodes CSARDLREQFF.

The V gene is TRBV6-1, the J gene TRBJ1-4, with TRBD1 matching over 10 bases. Germline-derived CDR1 and CDR2 are MNHNS and SASEGT. This CDR3 has 14 amino acids. The J segment lost 7 bases and the V segment lost 6 bases, leaving 5 bases of the junction unmatched. DNA for the CDR3: TGTGCCAGCAGACCCCGGACAGGGGGTGAAAAACTGTTTTTT. This translates into CASRPRTGGEKLFF.

The J gene is TRBJ1-2, the V gene TRBV6-4; possibly TRBD1 for D (5 bases). Trimming stripped 6 bases from V and 5 bases from J, with 13 bases between. The CDR3 spans 13 residues. In germline, CDR1 is MRHNA, CDR2 SNTAGT. The CDR3 nucleotides are TGTGCCAGCAGCCCCGGGACGGTATATGGCTACACCTTC. Amino acids: CASSPGTVYGYTF.

This clone occurred once. CDR3 nucleotides: TGTGCCAGCCGGACTGCCGACACAGATACGCAGTATTTT. Translating it yields CASRTADTDTQYF. The chain uses TRBV27 and TRBJ2-3; D is possibly TRBD2 (5 bases). Germline loops: CDR1 MNHEY, CDR2 SMNVEV (reference sequence). The V end lost 8 bases, the J end lost 2 bases, and 11 bases lay between the germline ends. The CDR3 totals 13 residues.

This chain uses TRBV5-1 with TRBJ1-4, with TRBD1 matching 7 bases. The CDR3 has 15 residues. Losses at the gene ends were 4 bases for V and 0 bases for J; bases not matched to a gene: 3. Germline CDR1 and CDR2: SGHRS and YFSETQ. The CDR3 region has the DNA TGCGCCAGCAGCCCCACAGGGGCAACTAATGAAAAACTGTTTTTT. The encoded protein is CASSPTGATNEKLFF.

The genes are TRBV6-1 and TRBJ2-1; 7 bases fit TRBD1. Germline assignment: CDR1 MNHNS and CDR2 SASEGT. V was pared by 4 bases and J by 3 bases, with 6 bases of the junction left unmatched. There are 15 residues in the CDR3. Written as DNA, the CDR3 is TGTGCCAGCAGTGGGTGGAGACAGGGCTACAATGAGCAGTTCTTC. Residues: CASSGWRQGYNEQFF.